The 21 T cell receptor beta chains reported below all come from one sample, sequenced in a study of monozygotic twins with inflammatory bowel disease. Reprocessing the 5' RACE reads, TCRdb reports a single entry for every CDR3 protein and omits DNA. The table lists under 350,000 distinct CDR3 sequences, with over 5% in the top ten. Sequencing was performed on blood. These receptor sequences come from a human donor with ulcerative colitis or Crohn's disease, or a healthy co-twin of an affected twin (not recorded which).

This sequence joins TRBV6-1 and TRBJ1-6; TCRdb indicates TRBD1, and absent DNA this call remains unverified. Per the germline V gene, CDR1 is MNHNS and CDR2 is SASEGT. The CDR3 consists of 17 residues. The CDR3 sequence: CASRDRGSLGVGSPLHF.

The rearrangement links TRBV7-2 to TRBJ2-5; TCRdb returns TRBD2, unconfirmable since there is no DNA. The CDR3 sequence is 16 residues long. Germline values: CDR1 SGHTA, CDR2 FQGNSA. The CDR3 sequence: CASSLVFGDLQETQYF.

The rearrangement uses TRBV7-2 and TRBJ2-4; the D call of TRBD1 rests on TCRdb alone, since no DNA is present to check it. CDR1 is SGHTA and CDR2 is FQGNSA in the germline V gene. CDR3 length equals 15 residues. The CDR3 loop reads CASSLDPGTKNIQYF.

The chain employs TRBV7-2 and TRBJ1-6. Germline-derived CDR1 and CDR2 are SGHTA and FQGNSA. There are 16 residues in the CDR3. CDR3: CASSLVAGGSNSPLHF. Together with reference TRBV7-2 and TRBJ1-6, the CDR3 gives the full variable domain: GAGVSQSPSNKVTEKGKDVELRCDPISGHTALYWYRQSLGQGLEFLIYFQGNSAPDKSGLPSDRFSAERTGGSVSTLTIQRTQQEDSAVYLCASSLVAGGSNSPLHFGNGTRLTVT.

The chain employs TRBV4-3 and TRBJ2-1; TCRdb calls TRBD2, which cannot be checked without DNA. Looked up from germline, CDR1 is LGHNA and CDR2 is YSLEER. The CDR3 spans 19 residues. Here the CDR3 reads CASSLSIPSGRYSYNEQFF.

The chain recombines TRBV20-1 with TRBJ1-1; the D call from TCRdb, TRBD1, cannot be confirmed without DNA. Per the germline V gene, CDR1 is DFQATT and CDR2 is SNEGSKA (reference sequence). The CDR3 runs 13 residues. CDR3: CSASGRMNTEAFF.

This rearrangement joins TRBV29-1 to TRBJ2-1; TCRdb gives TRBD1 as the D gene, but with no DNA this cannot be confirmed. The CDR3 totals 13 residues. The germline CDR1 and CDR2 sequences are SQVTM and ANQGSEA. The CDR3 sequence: CSAGDRGVNEQFF.

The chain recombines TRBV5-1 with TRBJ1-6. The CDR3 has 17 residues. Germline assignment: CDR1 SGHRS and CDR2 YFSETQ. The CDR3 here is CASSLSSPGSSGSPLHF.

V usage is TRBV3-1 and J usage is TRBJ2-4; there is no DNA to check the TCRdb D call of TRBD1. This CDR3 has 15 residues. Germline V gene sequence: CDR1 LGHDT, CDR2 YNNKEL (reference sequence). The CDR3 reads CASSLNQGRRNIQYF.

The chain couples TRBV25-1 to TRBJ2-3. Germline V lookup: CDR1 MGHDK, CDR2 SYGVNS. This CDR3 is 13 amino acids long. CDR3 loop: CASSRLGTDTQYF.

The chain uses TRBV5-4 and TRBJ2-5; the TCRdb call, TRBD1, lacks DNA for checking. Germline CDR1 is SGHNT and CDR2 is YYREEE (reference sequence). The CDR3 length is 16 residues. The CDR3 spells CASSFFQGKVQETQYF. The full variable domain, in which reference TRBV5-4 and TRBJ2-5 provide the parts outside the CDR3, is ETGVTQSPTHLIKTRGQQVTLRCSSQSGHNTVSWYQQALGQGPQFIFQYYREEENGRGNFPPRFSGLQFPNYSSELNVNALELDDSALYLCASSFFQGKVQETQYFGPGTRLLVL.

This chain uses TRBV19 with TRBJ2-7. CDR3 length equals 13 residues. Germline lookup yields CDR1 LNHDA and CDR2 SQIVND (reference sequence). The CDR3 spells CASSTEGSYEQYF.

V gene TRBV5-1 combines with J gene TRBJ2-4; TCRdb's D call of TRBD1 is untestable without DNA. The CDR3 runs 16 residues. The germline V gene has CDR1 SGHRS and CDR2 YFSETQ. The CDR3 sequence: CASNLVPGMTKNIQYF. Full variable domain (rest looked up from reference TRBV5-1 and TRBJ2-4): KAGVTQTPRYLIKTRGQQVTLSCSPISGHRSVSWYQQTPGQGLQFLFEYFSETQRNKGNFPGRFSGRQFSNSRSEMNVSTLELGDSALYLCASNLVPGMTKNIQYFGAGTRLSVL.

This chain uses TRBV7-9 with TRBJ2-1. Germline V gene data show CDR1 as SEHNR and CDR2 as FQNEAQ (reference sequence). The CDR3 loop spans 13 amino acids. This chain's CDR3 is CASSIGQYNEQFF.

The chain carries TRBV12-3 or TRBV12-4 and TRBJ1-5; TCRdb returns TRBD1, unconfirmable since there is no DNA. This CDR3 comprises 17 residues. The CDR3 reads CASSSRTGTVSNQPQHF.

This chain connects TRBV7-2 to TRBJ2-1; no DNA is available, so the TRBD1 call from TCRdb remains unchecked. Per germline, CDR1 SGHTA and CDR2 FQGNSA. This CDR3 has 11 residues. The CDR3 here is CASSSTTRPFF.

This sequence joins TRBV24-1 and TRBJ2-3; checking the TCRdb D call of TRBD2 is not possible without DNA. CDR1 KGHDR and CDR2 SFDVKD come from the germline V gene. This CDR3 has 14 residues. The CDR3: CATSDTGREDTQYF.

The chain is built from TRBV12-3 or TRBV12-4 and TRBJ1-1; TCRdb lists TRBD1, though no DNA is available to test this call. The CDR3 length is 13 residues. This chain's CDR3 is CASSYGGGTEAFF.

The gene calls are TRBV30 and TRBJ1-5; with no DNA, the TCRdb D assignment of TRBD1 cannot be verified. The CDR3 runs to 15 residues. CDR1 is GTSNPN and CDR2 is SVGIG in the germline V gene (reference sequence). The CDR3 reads CAWSEPRGVFQPQHF.

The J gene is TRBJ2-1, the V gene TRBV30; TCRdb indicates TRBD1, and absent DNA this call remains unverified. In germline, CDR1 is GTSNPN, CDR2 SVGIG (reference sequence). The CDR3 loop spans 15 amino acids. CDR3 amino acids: CAWSVGSGGANEQFF.

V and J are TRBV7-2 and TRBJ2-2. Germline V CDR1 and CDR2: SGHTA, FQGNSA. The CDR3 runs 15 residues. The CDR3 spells CASSLADGLGGELFF.